This is a list of T cell receptor beta chains from one sample in a study of blood T cell repertoires in COVID-19. Generated by immunoSEQ multiplex PCR, the TCRdb table keeps only in-frame clones and is missing some. The profile shows more than 200,000 clones, more than 80% of them singletons. The sequencing input was peripheral blood. These receptors were collected from an elderly woman with acute or convalescent COVID-19. CDR3s include the opening cysteine and the closing phenylalanine or tryptophan. The D gene is left open where the match is weak. Expanded clones are given a class, and other clones once, few, many or no size at all.

D gene	V gene	J gene	clone size	CDR3 protein	CDR3 DNA
.	TRBV27	TRBJ1-5	.	CASSLQGTGNQPQHF	TGTGCCAGCAGTTTGCAGGGGACCGGCAATCAGCCCCAGCATTTT
TRBD1	TRBV10-3	TRBJ1-5	.	CAITDRGGQPQHF	TGTGCCATCACAGACAGGGGGGGCCAGCCCCAGCATTTT
.	TRBV4-1	TRBJ2-5	.	CASSQEVNSETQYF	TGCGCCAGCAGCCAAGAGGTCAATAGCGAGACCCAGTACTTC
.	TRBV7-9	TRBJ2-2	once	CASRPPGVTGELFF	TGTGCCAGCCGACCCCCCGGGGTCACCGGGGAGCTGTTTTTT
.	TRBV10-3	TRBJ2-3	.	CAISDLLTGGAGTDTQYF	TGTGCCATCAGTGACCTTCTAACCGGTGGGGCGGGCACAGATACGCAGTATTTT
TRBD2	TRBV5-1	TRBJ2-5	.	CASSSFSGGQETQYF	TGCGCCAGCAGCTCATTTAGCGGGGGCCAAGAGACCCAGTACTTC
.	TRBV4-3	TRBJ2-5	.	CASSQDGTRGGETQYF	TGCGCCAGCAGCCAAGATGGGACTCGAGGTGGAGAGACCCAGTACTTC
TRBD2	TRBV10-1	TRBJ2-5	.	CARLAGVARETQYF	TGCGCCAGGTTAGCGGGGGTGGCGCGAGAGACCCAGTACTTC
.	TRBV28	TRBJ2-3	.	CASTIGTDTQYF	TGTGCCAGCACCATAGGCACAGATACGCAGTATTTT
.	TRBV5-8	TRBJ2-7	.	CASSLLGRDNEQYF	TGTGCCAGCAGCTTGCTGGGCAGAGACAACGAGCAGTACTTC
.	TRBV12-2	TRBJ2-7	.	CASRIRGDEQYF	TGTGCAAGTCGCATCAGGGGCGACGAGCAGTACTTC
.	TRBV7-9	TRBJ1-6	.	CASSLALDGSPLHF	TGTGCCAGCAGCTTAGCGTTAGATGGTTCACCCCTCCACTTT
TRBD1	TRBV19	TRBJ2-7	.	CASSPLGTGTIEQYF	TGTGCCAGTAGCCCGCTCGGGACAGGGACGATCGAGCAGTACTTC
.	TRBV7-2	TRBJ2-5	.	CASRRTGGVETQYF	TGTGCCAGCAGGCGGACAGGAGGGGTAGAGACCCAGTACTTC
.	TRBV19	TRBJ1-1	.	CASSIRGMNTEAFF	TGTGCCAGTAGTATCCGAGGTATGAACACTGAAGCTTTCTTT
.	TRBV5-4	TRBJ1-6	.	CASSVTGINSPLHF	TGTGCCAGCAGCGTTACCGGGATCAATTCACCCCTCCACTTT
TRBD1	TRBV6-1	TRBJ2-4	.	CASSEQSGQNGDIQYF	TGTGCCAGCAGTGAACAATCGGGACAGAACGGGGACATTCAGTACTTC
TRBD1	TRBV6-6	TRBJ1-2	.	CASSPGTGNYGYTF	TGTGCCAGCAGCCCCGGGACAGGGAACTATGGCTACACCTTC
.	TRBV7-2	TRBJ1-1	.	CASSEVVGLPNRAFF	TGTGCCAGCAGCGAAGTCGTCGGACTCCCTAATAGGGCTTTCTTT
.	TRBV29-1	TRBJ1-5	.	CSVAGQPNQPQHF	TGCAGCGTAGCCGGACAGCCAAATCAGCCCCAGCATTTT
.	TRBV5-6	TRBJ1-1	.	CASSLGRVNTEAFF	TGTGCCAGCAGCTTGGGACGGGTGAACACTGAAGCTTTCTTT
.	TRBV6-5	TRBJ1-2	.	CASSYLGRKSKGYTF	TGTGCCAGCAGTTACCTAGGCCGCAAGTCGAAAGGCTACACCTTC
.	TRBV27	TRBJ2-3	once	CASSLSWDLLNTQYF	TGTGCCAGCAGTTTATCCTGGGACTTGCTGAATACGCAGTATTTT
.	TRBV11-2	TRBJ1-5	.	CASSLGRENNQPQHF	TGTGCCAGCAGCTTAGGACGGGAGAACAATCAGCCCCAGCATTTT
.	TRBV9	TRBJ2-6	.	CASSVNARVSGANVLTF	TGTGCCAGCAGCGTAAACGCCCGCGTCTCTGGGGCCAACGTCCTGACTTTC
TRBD2	TRBV7-3	TRBJ2-1	.	CASSLRGLAGVGANNEQFF	TGTGCCAGCAGCTTAAGGGGACTAGCGGGAGTCGGCGCTAACAATGAGCAGTTCTTC
.	TRBV10-1	TRBJ2-2	.	CASRGAENTGELFF	TGCGCCAGCCGCGGGGCTGAAAACACCGGGGAGCTGTTTTTT
.	TRBV15	TRBJ2-5	.	CATSRGEGGQETQYF	TGTGCCACCAGCAGAGGGGAGGGGGGTCAAGAGACCCAGTACTTC
TRBD1	TRBV4-2	TRBJ2-1	few	CASSQDLGQGVDEQFF	TGTGCCAGCAGCCAAGATCTGGGACAGGGGGTCGATGAGCAGTTCTTC
.	TRBV7-2	TRBJ2-1	once	CASRLAPSNEQFF	TGTGCCAGCAGACTAGCCCCCTCGAATGAGCAGTTCTTC
.	TRBV3-1/TRBV3-2	TRBJ1-1	.	CASSQTGRYTEAFF	TGTGCCAGCAGCCAAACAGGCCGATACACTGAAGCTTTCTTT